The 22 T cell receptor beta chains below were found in one sample sequenced in a study of regulatory T cells in long-lasting Graves disease. According to the study, TCR beta libraries were built with iRepertoire HTBI primers and CDR3-region Arm-PCR. From the multiplex PCR reads, TCRdb called clonotypes with MiXCR, one entry per CDR3 protein. The sample contains 600,000 to 800,000 distinct CDR3 sequences, approximately 29% of which appear only once. Regarding time point: persistent/refractory GD, antithyroid drugs over 5 years with positive TRAb. From RNA extracted from PBMCs, the TCR library was made. The sample consisted of peripheral blood mononuclear cells (PBMCs), taken when the disease was refractory, from a patient treated with antithyroid drugs. The receptors derive from a female donor with Graves disease.

V and J are TRBV6-5 and TRBJ2-1; a possible D gene is TRBD2 (5 bases). Germline CDR1 MNHEY, CDR2 SVGAGI. The V end was cut by 4 bases, the J end by 2 bases, with 15 bases between. This CDR3 contains 16 residues. CDR3 region: CASSSPTRGPYNEQFF. CDR3 nucleotide sequence: TGTGCCAGCAGTTCTCCGACCCGGGGTCCCTACAATGAGCAGTTCTTC.

This clonotype was counted once. The CDR3: CASSVGGTANTEAFF. The CDR3 DNA reads TGTGCCAGCAGCGTAGGCGGGACAGCGAACACTGAAGCTTTCTTT. The V gene is TRBV9, the J gene TRBJ1-1; 7 nucleotides match TRBD1. The germline gives CDR1 SGDLS, CDR2 YYNGEE. CDR3 length: 15 amino acids. Trimming removed 0 bases from V and 1 base from J; junction bases left unmatched: 3.

This clonotype was counted ten times or more. The rearrangement uses TRBV10-3 and TRBJ2-5; 7 bases line up with TRBD1. There are 13 residues in the CDR3. With V trimmed by 4 bases and J by 3 bases, 2 bases remained unmatched. Germline CDR1 reads ENHRY; CDR2 reads SYGVKD. The CDR3 DNA reads TGTGCCATCAGTGGTCAGGGGGAAGAGACCCAGTACTTC. Amino acid sequence: CAISGQGEETQYF.

This chain links TRBV18 with TRBJ2-7; maybe TRBD2 (6 bases). The CDR3 has 13 residues. V lost 5 bases and J lost 8, with 16 bases in between. CDR1 is KGHSH, CDR2 LQKENI, per germline. CDR3 sequence reads: CASSTSGEVQQYF. As DNA, the CDR3 is TGTGCCAGCTCAACCAGTGGGGAGGTACAGCAGTACTTC.

J is TRBJ1-2 and V is TRBV7-3; no clear D gene. This CDR3 spans 13 amino acids. Germline lookup yields CDR1 SGHTA and CDR2 FQGTGA. V lost 2 bases and J lost 4, with 8 bases in between. This CDR3 reads CASSLDNGYGYTF. The CDR3, as DNA: TGTGCCAGCAGCTTAGATAATGGCTATGGCTACACCTTC.

This clonotype came up many times. V gene TRBV2 combines with J gene TRBJ1-1; 7 nucleotides agree with TRBD1. V lost 3 bases, J lost 2 bases, and 9 bases stayed unmatched. Germline CDR1 is SNHLY and CDR2 is FYNNEI. The CDR3 contains 16 residues. The CDR3 protein is CASSEAGQGDNTEAFF. The CDR3 region has the DNA TGTGCCAGCAGTGAGGCGGGCCAGGGGGATAACACTGAAGCTTTCTTT.

Note on this clonotype: A much larger clone lies a single base off, so this may be a read error. This chain connects TRBV10-3 to TRBJ2-7, with TRBD2 identical over 12 bases. Germline V gives CDR1 ENHRY, CDR2 SYGVKD. The CDR3 spans 17 residues. CDR3 nucleotides: TGTGCCAACAGTTTCCGTGGGCGACTAGCGGGAGACCACGAGCAGTACTTC. Translating it yields CANSFRGRLAGDHEQYF.

Details on this clonotype: A far larger clone is only one base removed, so a read error is likely. V gene TRBV28 combines with J gene TRBJ1-2, with D possibly being TRBD1 (5 bases). The length of the CDR3 is 13 residues. The V and J ends lost 6 bases and 4 bases respectively, with 12 bases between them. Germline V lookup: CDR1 MDHEN, CDR2 SYDVKM. The CDR3 here is CASSQVQGYGYTF. The CDR3 DNA follows: TGTGCCAGCAGCCAAGTTCAGGGCTATGGCTACACCTTC.

This clonotype was observed a few times. The chain uses TRBV11-2 and TRBJ1-3; D gene uncertain. Deletions cut 0 bases from V and 7 bases from J, with 1 base between. Germline CDR1 reads SGHAT; CDR2 reads FQNNGV. The CDR3 contains 11 residues. CDR3 nucleotides: TGTGCCAGCAGCTTAGACAACACCATATATTTT. This translates into CASSLDNTIYF.

This chain uses TRBV5-1 with TRBJ1-2, with TRBD1 identical over 7 bases. Trimming removed 0 bases from V and 8 bases from J; junction bases left unmatched: 13. The CDR3 extends over 16 amino acids. CDR1 is SGHRS, CDR2 YFSETQ, per germline. The CDR3 coding sequence is TGCGCCAGCAGCTTGGAGTCTGGACAGGCCCTGGGAGGCTACACCTTC. As protein: CASSLESGQALGGYTF.

This clonotype came up a few times. The rearrangement uses TRBV3-1 and TRBJ2-7; 9 positions match TRBD1. V dropped 4 bases and J dropped 3; count of bases not matched to a gene: 4. Germline-derived CDR1 and CDR2 are LGHDT and YNNKEL (reference sequence). The CDR3 is 14 amino acids. The CDR3: CASSRWDRVYEQYF. The CDR3 nucleotides are TGTGCCAGCAGCCGATGGGACAGGGTCTACGAGCAGTACTTC.

This clonotype was detected a few times. CDR3 sequence: CASSQEGEETQYF. In nucleotides, the CDR3 is TGTGCCAGCAGCCAAGAAGGCGAGGAGACCCAGTACTTC. The chain links TRBV3-1 to TRBJ2-5; no definite D call. Trimming cost V 0 bases and J 5 bases, with 7 bases left between them. Looked up from germline, CDR1 is LGHDT and CDR2 is YNNKEL (reference sequence). The CDR3 totals 13 residues.

In the case of this clonotype: Since a much larger clone is just one base distant, this may be a read error. The chain joins TRBV2 to TRBJ1-4; 7 bases are a match to TRBD1. The germline V gene has CDR1 SNHLY and CDR2 FYNNEI. This CDR3 is built from 16 residues. The CDR3 DNA is TGTGCCAGCAGCCCTGAATCACAGGGGTCGAGTTCACCCCTCTACTTT. Its translation is CASSPESQGSSSPLYF.

CDR3 sequence: CASSSGTSNTGELFF. The DNA for the CDR3 is TGTGCCAGCAGCTCAGGGACATCGAACACCGGGGAGCTGTTTTTT. The chain recombines TRBV6-1 with TRBJ2-2; a possible D gene is TRBD1 (6 bases). The V gene lost 6 bases and the J gene lost 0 bases, with 11 bases spanning the gap. The CDR3 sequence is 15 residues long. Germline V gene sequence: CDR1 MNHNS, CDR2 SASEGT.

The genes are TRBV28 and TRBJ1-5, with D unresolved. Trimming pared 6 bases from V and 8 bases from J, leaving 11 bases between. The CDR3 has 12 residues. Germline V gene data show CDR1 as MDHEN and CDR2 as SYDVKM. The CDR3 coding sequence is TGTGCCAGCAGAGTGGCCGGGGAGCCCCAGCATTTT. As protein: CASRVAGEPQHF.

J is TRBJ2-1 and V is TRBV7-2, with TRBD1 identical over 7 bases. V was clipped by 2 bases and J by 5 bases; unmatched bases: 6. CDR3 length equals 15 residues. Germline CDR1 and CDR2: SGHTA and FQGNSA. CDR3 sequence reads: CASSLRRTGDNEQFF. Written as DNA, the CDR3 is TGTGCCAGCAGCTTAAGGCGCACAGGGGACAATGAGCAGTTCTTC. The full variable domain, in which reference TRBV7-2 and TRBJ2-1 provide the parts outside the CDR3, is GAGVSQSPSNKVTEKGKDVELRCDPISGHTALYWYRQSLGQGLEFLIYFQGNSAPDKSGLPSDRFSAERTGGSVSTLTIQRTQQEDSAVYLCASSLRRTGDNEQFFGPGTRLTVL.

This clonotype was picked up a small number of times. The V gene is TRBV18, the J gene TRBJ1-5; 8 nucleotides match TRBD1. This CDR3 has 13 amino acids. V gave up 6 bases and J gave up 7 bases; unmatched junction bases: 5. Germline V gene sequence: CDR1 KGHSH, CDR2 LQKENI. Here the CDR3 reads CASSADRAQPQHF. The CDR3 coding sequence is TGTGCCAGCTCCGCGGACAGGGCCCAGCCCCAGCATTTT.

This clonotype was seen just once. Compared with germline, one end of the junction differs, possibly owing to a read error. This sequence joins TRBV20-1 and TRBJ2-4; unclear D gene. Germline V gene lookup returns CDR1 DFQATT and CDR2 SNEGSKA (reference sequence). The CDR3 contains 12 residues. CDR3: CGATIGENIQYF. CDR3 bases: TGCGGTGCTACCATCGGTGAAAACATTCAGTACTTC.

The CDR3 sequence: CASSLGRQGVGYGYTF. The CDR3 DNA is TGCGCCAGCAGCTTGGGCCGACAGGGGGTTGGATATGGCTACACCTTC. This chain uses TRBV5-1 with TRBJ1-2, with TRBD1 matching 9 bases. The CDR3 runs 16 residues. J was trimmed by 5 bases and V by 0 bases; bases with no gene match: 8. The germline V gene encodes CDR1 SGHRS and CDR2 YFSETQ.

The chain carries TRBV30 and TRBJ1-2; unclear D gene. Trimming shortened V by 5 bases and J by 14 bases, and 15 bases separated the two germline ends. Looked up from germline, CDR1 is GTSNPN and CDR2 is SVGIG (reference sequence). The CDR3 runs to 10 residues. The CDR3 reads CAWANGGRTF. For the CDR3, the DNA is TGTGCCTGGGCAAACGGAGGTCGAACCTTC.

The V gene is TRBV12-3 or TRBV12-4, the J gene TRBJ2-1, with 7 bases matching TRBD1. After removal of 2 bases from V and 10 bases from J, the junction contained 14 bases not matched to a gene. The CDR3 extends over 16 amino acids. CDR3 DNA: TGTGCCAGCAGTTTAAGGACGGGACAGCCTACAGAGGAGCAGTTCTTC. The encoded protein is CASSLRTGQPTEEQFF.

This clonotype was seen a few times. The rearrangement joins TRBV3-1 to TRBJ2-7; D is ambiguous. With 1 base removed from V and 6 bases from J, the gap between germline ends came to 10 bases. This CDR3 is 13 amino acids long. Looked up from germline, CDR1 is LGHDT and CDR2 is YNNKEL (reference sequence). CDR3 region: CASSQVLAVEQYF. CDR3 coding DNA: TGTGCCAGCAGCCAAGTTTTAGCTGTCGAGCAGTACTTC.